This TCR beta chain emerged from a study of T cells in Graves' hyperthyroidism and ophthalmopathy. This clonotype was observed many times. Germline CDR1 is MNHEY and CDR2 is SVGAGI. The CDR3 is 16 amino acids. Trimming pared 0 bases from V and 3 bases from J, leaving 15 bases between. RNA transcripts served as the template for amplifying TCR beta CDR3 regions. A set of HTBI primers served as the primers for a first-round RT-PCR of the TCR CDR3. Each CDR3 protein gets one entry after TCRdb re-called the multiplex PCR reads with MiXCR. Among hundreds of thousands of distinct CDR3 sequences listed, about 15% were seen once.

The specimen was blood. This receptor was taken from a woman aged 18-30 years with Graves' hyperthyroidism. This chain connects TRBV6-5 to TRBJ2-7; possible D gene TRBD2, 6 bases. The CDR3 protein is CASSYSRRRGFYEQYF. CDR3 coding DNA: TGTGCCAGCAGTTACTCCCGCCGGAGGGGATTCTACGAGCAGTACTTC.